The rows below give T cell receptor beta chains drawn from one sample of a study of response to subunit inactivated influenza vaccine. TCRdb processed the RT-PCR reads anew with MiXCR; each CDR3 protein has one entry. The data contain some 180,000 distinct CDR3 sequences, about 10% of them singletons. The sequencing here drew on non-naive T cells sorted from PBMCs, taken on the day of vaccination. These receptors came from a man aged 45-65 years who received an inactivated influenza vaccine. The conserved cysteine and the conserved F or W are not part of the CDR3 here. Each record gives: CDR3 length, V gene, J gene, CDR3 protein.

>13|TRBV5-1|TRBJ1-1
GSSPMTRANTEAF
>11|TRBV27|TRBJ1-1
ASSFTLNTEAF
>13|TRBV10-3|TRBJ2-5
AISASWGGQETQY
>13|TRBV19|TRBJ2-5
ASSRTRVGQETQY
>13|TRBV29-1|TRBJ2-7
SVEDLGQGNSEQY
>12|TRBV20-1|TRBJ2-7
SARFAGAHYEQY
>14|TRBV20-1|TRBJ2-1
SAREPSGRAYNEQF
>12|TRBV20-1|TRBJ2-5
SATPTSGGLSQY
>11|TRBV3-1|TRBJ2-2
ASIGLAGGQLF
>14|TRBV27|TRBJ2-3
ASRTLLALSTDTQY
>15|TRBV20-1|TRBJ2-2
SADNPSASGSAGELF
>10|TRBV12-3/TRBV12-4|TRBJ2-7
ASSSGGVEQY
>13|TRBV9|TRBJ2-7
ASSPGPYSEYEQY
>13|TRBV15|TRBJ1-4
ATSSGRGQREKLF
>14|TRBV18|TRBJ2-1
ASSPGILVSYNEQF
>15|TRBV24-1|TRBJ2-3
ATSDSPAWDSRDTQY
>13|TRBV20-1|TRBJ2-1
SSTSLTLIYNEQF
>13|TRBV28|TRBJ1-5
ASSLRRGLVQPQH
>11|TRBV20-1|TRBJ1-2
SARGSGPWGYT
>9|TRBV12-3/TRBV12-4|TRBJ2-1
ASRLANEQF
>14|TRBV20-1|TRBJ2-3
SARDLALAGTDTQY
>14|TRBV27|TRBJ2-3
ASSLSGLVGTDTQY
>18|TRBV11-2|TRBJ2-2
ASSIARRQGVIANTGELF
>13|TRBV11-2|TRBJ2-7
ASSLGRGTGLRQY
>14|TRBV18|TRBJ2-6
ASSAGTGSGANVLT
>15|TRBV28|TRBJ2-6
ASSFNSLLSGANVLT
>11|TRBV20-1|TRBJ2-7
SARPDPTREQY
>12|TRBV5-1|TRBJ2-1
ASSLSFSYNEQF
>13|TRBV6-1|TRBJ2-7
ASSRGVAHVYEQY
>11|TRBV10-3|TRBJ2-5
AISEATQETQY
>11|TRBV9|TRBJ1-2
ASSVATAGGYT
>12|TRBV5-1|TRBJ1-1
ASSIGQGNTEAF
>16|TRBV25-1|TRBJ2-2
ASSEYIGGGSNTGELF
>10|TRBV20-1|TRBJ2-7
SASLRGYEQY
>9|TRBV7-2|TRBJ2-3
ASSSDVAQY
>11|TRBV30|TRBJ1-5
AWSVRGNQPQH
>13|TRBV12-3/TRBV12-4|TRBJ1-4
ASRKGQGINEKLF
>16|TRBV12-3/TRBV12-4|TRBJ2-1
ASSSGGQGGEWDNEQF
>13|TRBV20-1|TRBJ2-3
SGARGGGVTDTQY
>11|TRBV20-1|TRBJ1-5
SASGQGDQPQH
>13|TRBV7-8|TRBJ2-3
ASSTSGGALDTQY
>13|TRBV6-2/TRBV6-3|TRBJ1-6
ASRRGVSENSPLH
>10|TRBV20-1|TRBJ2-3
SARDSIDTQY
>12|TRBV11-2|TRBJ2-3
ASSPTMQADTQY
>10|TRBV5-6|TRBJ2-7
ASSWGLDEQY
>12|TRBV30|TRBJ1-2
AWSVGRLGYGYT